Here is one T cell receptor (beta chain) with its context. Its antigen is unidentified. This sample was taken from a study of T cell responses to AZD1222 COVID-19 vaccine. Broader study findings: Following two doses of AZD1222, Spike-specific TCR breadth and depth rose. Spike-spanning, vaccine-associated CD4 TCRs were dominant at 160-218 and 743-854. None of the repertoires were sampled until the peak T cell response had passed. The number of AZD1222 recipients seropositive at baseline was only five or six.

The table came from immunoSEQ multiplex PCR; TCRdb's copy has only in-frame clones and leaves some out. The sample has some 110,000 clones; around 89% are singletons. The TCR was taken from an adult in good health. The sample in question was peripheral blood, obtained on day 0 of AZD1222 vaccination.

CDR3 region: CASSDWEVGSTEAFF. The CDR3 DNA reads as TGTGCCAGCAGTGATTGGGAGGTCGGTAGCACTGAAGCTTTCTTT. The chain carries TRBV25-1 and TRBJ1-1; D is uncertain. Germline lookup yields CDR1 MGHDK and CDR2 SYGVNS. The CDR3 is 15 residues long. Trimming took off 3 bases at V and 4 bases at J, with 15 bases between the two ends.